The entry below describes one T cell receptor beta chain. Antigen unknown. This specimen belongs to a study of PD-1 blockade in classical Hodgkin lymphoma. Whole-study context: The patients were dosed with nivolumab 3 mg/kg, infused intravenously every 2 weeks.

Whole-study findings and limits: Reasons behind the repertoire differences stay unclear, perhaps disease activity or earlier therapy. CD4+ TCR diversity, unlike CD8+, climbed significantly by C4D1.

Time point defined: cycle 4 day 1 (C4D1), after less than 7 weeks of nivolumab. All the patients suffered relapse after autologous stem cell transplantation, and brentuximab vedotin exposure differed. TCRdb's copy holds only in-frame clones and misses some; the assay was immunoSEQ multiplex PCR. The sample includes 25,000 to 35,000 clones, approximately 67% seen only once; the top ten take around 3.7%. Between the trimmed V and J ends, which lost 4 bases and 8 bases, there was a span of 19 bases. Germline V gene lookup returns CDR1 SGDLS and CDR2 YYNGEE. The CDR3 contains 15 residues. The source was peripheral blood mononuclear cells (PBMCs), collected before the fourth cycle of nivolumab. This TCR was sampled from a human donor with classical Hodgkin lymphoma. This chain uses TRBV9 with TRBJ2-1, with D perhaps matching TRBD2 (6 bases). For the CDR3, the DNA is TGTGCCAGCAGCCCTATGGGACTCCCCGGTGATGAGCAGTTCTTC. Translated, it gives CASSPMGLPGDEQFF. The full variable domain, rest sourced from reference TRBV9 and TRBJ2-1, is DSGVTQTPKHLITATGQRVTLRCSPRSGDLSVYWYQQSLDQGLQFLIQYYNGEERAKGNILERFSAQQFPDLHSELNLSSLELGDSALYFCASSPMGLPGDEQFFGPGTRLTVL.